The 8 T cell receptor beta chains presented below share a single source sample, sequenced in a study of human T cells and chemical hapten exposure. The time point is: pre-sensitization, week 0. Treatment defined: therapeutic diphenylcyclopropenone sensitization with weekly scalp DPC. TCRdb recomputed calls from the RACE reads with MiXCR, one row per CDR3 protein. The sample has approximately 90,000 distinct CDR3 sequences; about 8% are singletons. The sample here was whole blood, taken in connection with sensitization to the hapten diphenylcyclopropenone (DPC). The receptor source for this set is a man aged 35 to 55 with alopecia areata. Some clones in this sample may be carry-over from other donors' samples.

This sequence joins TRBV19 and TRBJ2-3, with 7 bases identical to TRBD2. Trimming at V came to 4 bases and at J to 2 bases, leaving 3 bases not matched to a gene. The CDR3 has 14 amino acids. Germline values: CDR1 LNHDA, CDR2 SQIVND (reference sequence). CDR3 nucleotides: TGTGCCAGTAGTAGGGGGAGGGCCACAGATACGCAGTATTTT. This translates into CASSRGRATDTQYF.

Only one count was recorded for this clonotype. The rearrangement links TRBV7-2 to TRBJ2-3; D remains ambiguous. CDR1 is SGHTA, CDR2 FQGNSA, per germline. The germline V and J ends were trimmed by 2 bases and 1 base, with 19 bases remaining between them. The CDR3 spans 18 residues. In DNA, the CDR3 is TGTGCCAGCAGCTTATCCGCTGTTCGCGCTACCCGCACAGATACGCAGTATTTT. Translated: CASSLSAVRATRTDTQYF.

The chain carries TRBV5-1 and TRBJ2-5; D may correspond to TRBD1 or TRBD2 (6 bases each). V dropped 0 bases and J dropped 5 bases, with 14 bases sitting between them. This CDR3 has 15 residues. CDR1 is SGHRS, CDR2 YFSETQ, per germline. This CDR3 reads CASSLERGLGETQYF. For the CDR3, the DNA is TGCGCCAGCAGCTTGGAACGGGGGCTAGGGGAGACCCAGTACTTC.

As for this clonotype: Given a much more abundant clone one base away, this may be a read error. The chain carries TRBV4-2 and TRBJ1-1; D is unclear. Per the germline V gene, CDR1 is LGHNA and CDR2 is YNFKEQ. The CDR3 extends over 18 amino acids. DNA of the CDR3: TGTGCCAACAGCCAACGTAATCTTCTGGGGTCGGGGTCGTCTGAAGCTTTCTTT. Its protein product is CANSQRNLLGSGSSEAFF.

This clonotype was seen at least ten times. The chain recombines TRBV29-1 with TRBJ2-1; D may be TRBD1 or TRBD2 (5 bases each). The CDR3 has 12 amino acids. Trimming shortened V by 7 bases and J by 10 bases, and 17 bases separated the two germline ends. Germline CDR1 is SQVTM and CDR2 is ANQGSEA. The CDR3 nucleotides are TGCAGCGCCAACGGGGCGGCGGCGGAGCAGTTCTTC. Residues: CSANGAAAEQFF.

This clonotype was recorded many times. This chain uses TRBV10-3 with TRBJ2-5; 8 positions agree with TRBD1. The germline CDR1 and CDR2 sequences are ENHRY and SYGVKD. J lost 7 bases, V lost 0 bases, and 7 bases had no gene match. The CDR3 covers 15 residues. The CDR3 DNA is TGTGCCATCAGTGAGTCGGAAACAGGGGGTTGGACCCAGTACTTC. This encodes CAISESETGGWTQYF.

Here the CDR3 reads CASSYSWRRSSELDTQYF. Written as DNA, the CDR3 is TGTGCCAGCAGTTACTCTTGGCGGAGGAGCTCGGAGCTTGATACGCAGTATTTT. The chain is built from TRBV6-2 or TRBV6-3 and TRBJ2-3; perhaps TRBD2 as D (5 bases). The CDR3 covers 18 residues. Germline-derived CDR1 and CDR2 are MNHEY and SVGEGT. V dropped 0 bases and J dropped 6 bases, with 22 bases sitting between them.

Regarding this clonotype: At one boundary the junction diverges from the germline segment, which might be a read error. V is TRBV4-1 and J is TRBJ2-7; weak D call: TRBD1 (6 bases). In germline, CDR1 is MGHRA, CDR2 YSYEKL. There are 13 residues in the CDR3. CDR3 in amino acids: CASSLRTDYEKYF. Written as DNA, the CDR3 is TGCGCCAGCAGCCTAAGGACAGACTACGAGAAGTACTTC.